What follows describes a single TCR beta chain. Antigen unknown. Trimming pared 9 bases from V and 4 bases from J, leaving 18 bases between. The CDR3 consists of 14 residues. Per germline, CDR1 MNHEY and CDR2 SVGEGT. The record originates from a study of T cell repertoires in cytomegalovirus infection. At the level of the study: CMV infection plus the matching HLA type was flagged by public TCR beta signatures.

General study points: Across the ex vivo response, the dominant clonotypes were HLA-C-restricted CMV-specific TCR beta clonotypes. Summed frequency of shared TCR beta families picked out CMV carriers who also had the relevant HLA.

One entry per CDR3 protein, called by TCRdb with MiXCR from the reads. Of some 300,000 distinct CDR3 sequences listed, about 9.2% were seen once; the top ten hold less than 3%. The sequence was collected from a human donor in good health (CMV status not recorded). Some clones in this sample may be carry-over from other donors' samples. Sequencing was performed on PBMCs. The genes are TRBV6-2 or TRBV6-3 and TRBJ1-1, with D perhaps TRBD1 (6 bases). The chain's CDR3 is CASRSGAQGTEAFF. The CDR3 DNA sequence: TGTGCCAGTCGGTCCGGGGCACAGGGCACTGAAGCTTTCTTT.